What follows are 5 T cell receptor beta chains derived from one specimen sequenced in a study of cytomegalovirus exposure and HLA in healthy donors. Only in-frame clones appear in the TCRdb table, and some are missing; sequencing was by immunoSEQ multiplex PCR. The profile shows fewer than 200,000 clones, about nine tenths of them singletons. The material sequenced was PBMCs. Every receptor here comes from a man younger than 35 in good health and CMV-seropositive.

The rearrangement uses TRBV27 and TRBJ2-1; 9 positions agree with TRBD1. Germline V gives CDR1 MNHEY, CDR2 SMNVEV (reference sequence). CDR3 length: 13 residues. V shed 4 bases, J shed 7 bases, and the junction held 2 bases outside the gene matches. The CDR3 loop is CASSSDRGNEQFF. The CDR3 coding sequence is TGTGCCAGCAGTTCTGACAGGGGGAATGAGCAGTTCTTC.

V usage is TRBV5-6 and J usage is TRBJ1-1; 9 bases map to TRBD1. The trim removed 4 bases at V and 3 bases at J, leaving 4 bases unmatched. Per the germline V gene, CDR1 is SGHDT and CDR2 is YYEEEE. The CDR3 is made up of 14 amino acids. CDR3 sequence (DNA): TGTGCCAGCAGCGGACAGGGGAGGGACACTGAAGCTTTCTTT. It codes for CASSGQGRDTEAFF.

This clone came up a few times. This chain uses TRBV19 with TRBJ1-1; D possibly corresponds to TRBD1 (6 bases). The V end lost 7 bases, the J end lost 3 bases, and 15 bases lay between the germline ends. CDR1 LNHDA and CDR2 SQIVND come from the germline V gene (reference sequence). The CDR3 length is 14 residues. The chain's CDR3 is CASNLGTPDTEAFF. The CDR3 DNA reads TGTGCCAGTAACCTCGGGACACCCGACACTGAAGCTTTCTTT.

This clone was detected once. The gene calls are TRBV5-4 and TRBJ1-6; D gene ambiguous. Germline V gives CDR1 SGHNT, CDR2 YYREEE (reference sequence). The ends were cut back, 0 bases at V and 7 bases at J, with 5 bases in the middle. The CDR3 contains 13 residues. CDR3 nucleotides: TGTGCCAGCAGCTTGGAACAGAATTCACCCCTCCACTTT. It translates to CASSLEQNSPLHF.

Details on this clone: At one of its ends the junction is not consistent with the germline gene, which may arise from a read error. This chain joins TRBV9 and TRBJ2-7, with a possible D match to TRBD1 (6 bases). The CDR3 extends over 16 amino acids. Germline-derived CDR1 and CDR2 are SGDLS and YYNGEE. The CDR3 DNA sequence: TGTGCCAGCAGCGTGAGGAGACAGGACCCCTCCTCCGAGCAGTACTTC. It codes for CASSVRRQDPSSEQYF.